Shown below are 17 T cell receptor beta chains from a single sample sequenced in a study of blood T cell repertoires in COVID-19. The repertoire was sequenced with immunoSEQ multiplex PCR; TCRdb's copy has only in-frame clones and lacks some. There are 250,000 to 350,000 clones in the sample; approximately 86% occur only once, and roughly 14% lies in the top ten. The sequenced sample was peripheral blood. Every receptor here comes from a woman in her sixties or seventies with COVID-19, enrolled during active disease.

The gene calls are TRBV4-3 and TRBJ2-7; 9 bases line up with TRBD1. The germline V gene encodes CDR1 LGHNA and CDR2 YSLEER. V lost 1 base, J lost 6 bases, and 1 base stayed unmatched. This CDR3 is built from 13 residues. The CDR3 region has the DNA TGCGCCAGCAGCCAAGCGACAGGGGGCGAGCAGTACTTC. It translates to CASSQATGGEQYF.

The chain uses TRBV6-2 or TRBV6-3 and TRBJ2-7; D perhaps matches TRBD2 (6 bases). From germline, CDR1 is MNHEY and CDR2 SVGEGT. The CDR3 extends over 18 amino acids. V was trimmed by 1 base and J by 3 bases, leaving 22 bases between them. The CDR3 DNA follows: TGTGCCAGCAGTTACTTGCCCGGCGGGGTGGGCGGCGACTACGAGCAGTACTTC. This sequence encodes CASSYLPGGVGGDYEQYF.

This chain uses TRBV29-1 with TRBJ1-1; D possibly corresponds to TRBD1 (6 bases). Germline V gene lookup returns CDR1 SQVTM and CDR2 ANQGSEA. V lost 6 bases to trimming and J lost 0 bases, with 14 bases between them. This CDR3 has 14 amino acids. The CDR3 sequence: CSVVVQGLNTEAFF. The CDR3 coding sequence is TGCAGCGTGGTAGTACAGGGTTTGAACACTGAAGCTTTCTTT.

The rearrangement joins TRBV7-2 to TRBJ1-2, with TRBD1 identical over 10 bases. This CDR3 is 16 amino acids long. V lost 5 bases, J lost 2 bases, and 8 bases stayed unmatched. Germline V gene data show CDR1 as SGHTA and CDR2 as FQGNSA. The CDR3 DNA reads TGTGCCAGCAGCCCGACAGGGGGCAACGAGAACTATGGCTACACCTTC. Translation gives CASSPTGGNENYGYTF.

This rearrangement joins TRBV3-1 (or the pseudogene TRBV3-2) to TRBJ2-5; TRBD2 aligns across 7 bases. The CDR3 is 14 residues long. Germline CDR1 and CDR2: LGHDT and YNNKEL (reference sequence). V lost 2 bases and J lost 1; bases outside the gene matches: 1. The CDR3 DNA sequence: TGTGCCAGCAGCCAACGCGGGGGCCAAGAGACCCAGTACTTC. It specifies CASSQRGGQETQYF.

CDR3 DNA sequence: TGTGCCAGCAGTGAAGCGGGGACATCAGGGAACTATGGCTACACCTTC. This encodes CASSEAGTSGNYGYTF. This chain connects TRBV2 to TRBJ1-2; D may be TRBD1 (6 bases). Deletions cut 0 bases from V and 2 bases from J, with 13 bases between. This CDR3 region has 16 residues. Germline CDR1 and CDR2: SNHLY and FYNNEI.

V is TRBV10-3 and J is TRBJ1-1, with 8 bases that match TRBD1. CDR1 and CDR2 (germline): ENHRY, SYGVKD. This CDR3 has 16 amino acids. J lost 3 bases, V lost 5 bases, and 11 bases had no gene match. CDR3 residues: CAISRQGLEVDTEAFF. In nucleotides, the CDR3 is TGTGCCATCAGTCGACAGGGGTTAGAGGTGGACACTGAAGCTTTCTTT.

This clone has only one observation. This chain uses TRBV5-1 with TRBJ1-2, with 9 bases fitting TRBD1. There are 16 residues in the CDR3. The germline V gene encodes CDR1 SGHRS and CDR2 YFSETQ. With V trimmed by 3 bases and J by 6 bases, 12 bases remained unmatched. The CDR3 reads CASSYDRGQGRDGYTF. CDR3 bases: TGCGCCAGCAGCTACGACAGGGGACAGGGAAGGGATGGCTACACCTTC.

With respect to this clone: This CDR3 is also generated by other DNA sequences in the sample. The chain links TRBV19 to TRBJ1-2; D unclear. From germline, CDR1 is LNHDA and CDR2 SQIVND (reference sequence). V lost 3 bases, J lost 7 bases, and 6 bases lay in between. The CDR3 totals 11 residues. The CDR3 reads CASSISGGYTF. The CDR3, as DNA: TGTGCCAGTAGTATCAGCGGTGGCTACACCTTC.

V usage is TRBV3-1 (or the pseudogene TRBV3-2) and J usage is TRBJ2-1; D perhaps matches TRBD2 (6 bases). V lost 3 bases and J lost 6, with 12 bases in between. The CDR3 consists of 14 residues. Germline V gene data show CDR1 as LGHDT and CDR2 as YNNKEL (reference sequence). CDR3 amino acids: CASSHERRANEQFF. Here the CDR3 DNA reads TGTGCCAGCAGCCACGAAAGGAGGGCCAATGAGCAGTTCTTC.

In DNA, the CDR3 is TGTGCCAGCTCACCAGGGCTAGACTCGGGGGAGCAGTACTTC. Its translation: CASSPGLDSGEQYF. The V gene is TRBV18, the J gene TRBJ2-7, with TRBD2 as a possible D gene (5 bases). The CDR3 length is 14 residues. Per the germline V gene, CDR1 is KGHSH and CDR2 is LQKENI. Trimming shortened V by 2 bases and J by 7 bases, and 15 bases separated the two germline ends.

This chain connects TRBV6-6 to TRBJ1-1; D is undetermined. The length of the CDR3 is 12 residues. Trimming cost V 9 bases and J 5 bases, with 13 bases left between them. The germline CDR1 and CDR2 sequences are MNHNY and SVGAGI (reference sequence). CDR3 DNA sequence: TGTGCCAGTACGGGTGGAGGGACTGAAGCTTTCTTT. It specifies CASTGGGTEAFF.

The rearrangement uses TRBV30 and TRBJ1-6, with D possibly matching TRBD1 (5 bases). There are 15 residues in the CDR3. V was pared by 2 bases and J by 7 bases, with 15 bases between. Germline CDR1 reads GTSNPN; CDR2 reads SVGIG (reference sequence). This CDR3 reads CAWSIGGSGNSPLHF. The CDR3 DNA reads TGTGCCTGGAGTATCGGGGGGTCCGGGAATTCACCCCTCCACTTT.

The chain carries TRBV7-9 and TRBJ1-4, with 9 positions matching TRBD1. Trimming took 3 bases from V and 7 from J; bases not matched to a gene: 6. The CDR3 runs 15 residues. Germline V gene data show CDR1 as SEHNR and CDR2 as FQNEAQ (reference sequence). This chain's CDR3 is CASSLGLQGAEKLFF. CDR3 sequence (DNA): TGTGCCAGCAGCTTGGGGTTACAGGGGGCTGAAAAACTGTTTTTT. Filled out from reference TRBV7-9 and TRBJ1-4, the complete variable domain reads DTGVSQNPRHKITKRGQNVTFRCDPISEHNRLYWYRQTLGQGPEFLTYFQNEAQLEKSRLLSDRFSAERPKGSFSTLEIQRTEQGDSAMYLCASSLGLQGAEKLFFGSGTQLSVL.

The rearrangement links TRBV19 to TRBJ2-4, with D possibly TRBD1 on 5 matching bases. In germline, CDR1 is LNHDA, CDR2 SQIVND (reference sequence). The CDR3 is 13 amino acids. Deletions cut 9 bases from V and 0 bases from J, with 9 bases between. The CDR3 region is CASLGLAKNIQYF. Here the CDR3 DNA reads TGTGCCAGCTTGGGGCTAGCCAAAAACATTCAGTACTTC. The variable domain in full, with the rest retrieved from reference TRBV19 and TRBJ2-4, is DGGITQSPKYLFRKEGQNVTLSCEQNLNHDAMYWYRQDPGQGLRLIYYSQIVNDFQKGDIAEGYSVSREKKESFPLTVTSAQKNPTAFYLCASLGLAKNIQYFGAGTRLSVL.

This chain joins TRBV5-1 and TRBJ2-7; D is unresolved. The V gene's germline CDR1 is SGHRS and CDR2 YFSETQ. Trimming removed 0 bases at V and 8 bases at J, with 6 bases between. There are 11 residues in the CDR3. This chain's CDR3 is CASSLASQQYF. The CDR3 DNA is TGCGCCAGCAGCTTGGCCTCCCAGCAGTACTTC.

This rearrangement joins TRBV7-8 to TRBJ1-1; D gene uncertain. Trimming removed 1 base from V and 4 bases from J, with 10 bases in between. This CDR3 region has 14 residues. CDR1 is SGHVS, CDR2 FQNEAQ, per germline. The CDR3 nucleotides are TGTGCCAGCAGCTTAGATTTGTCCAGCACTGAAGCTTTCTTT. Its translation: CASSLDLSSTEAFF.